The 5 T cell receptor beta chains presented below share a single source sample, sequenced in a study of technical replicates of blood from several donors. Repertoires were generated with immunoSEQ multiplex PCR, while TCRdb's copy carries only in-frame clones and drops some. The sample includes some 71,000 clones, approximately 96% of them seen just once. Sequencing used T cells isolated from PBMCs. The source is a human donor in good health.

This chain links TRBV18 with TRBJ2-5; 8 nucleotides match TRBD2. Germline CDR1 is KGHSH and CDR2 is LQKENI. The CDR3 totals 16 residues. With 0 bases clipped from V and 3 bases from J, the junction kept 6 bases outside the gene matches. The CDR3 coding sequence is TGTGCCAGCTCACCACCGGCAAGCGGGAGAAAAGAGACCCAGTACTTC. Translated, it gives CASSPPASGRKETQYF.

This clone was picked up one time. The V call is TRBV4-2, the J call TRBJ2-5; the match to TRBD2 covers 7 bases. After removal of 0 bases from V and 9 bases from J, the junction contained 10 bases not matched to a gene. Per germline, CDR1 LGHNA and CDR2 YNFKEQ. This CDR3 has 15 amino acids. CDR3 nucleotides: TGTGCCAGCAGCCAAGAGGCGGGGGAGTCCTGGGCCCAGTACTTC. Encoded protein: CASSQEAGESWAQYF.

The chain couples TRBV6-5 to TRBJ1-4; the D gene is possibly TRBD1 (5 bases). V was shortened by 2 bases and J by 8 bases, with 12 bases between the two germline ends. The CDR3 has 14 amino acids. Germline V CDR1 and CDR2: MNHEY, SVGAGI. CDR3 coding DNA: TGTGCCAGCAGTTACGATCAGGGAGGGGAAAAACTGTTTTTT. Protein sequence: CASSYDQGGEKLFF.

The chain couples TRBV18 to TRBJ2-7; 7 nucleotides align to TRBD1. V lost 6 bases and J lost 2; bases outside the gene matches: 4. There are 13 residues in the CDR3. Germline V gene data show CDR1 as KGHSH and CDR2 as LQKENI. The CDR3 region has the DNA TGTGCCAGCTCTGAGGGACAGACCTACGAGCAGTACTTC. Residues: CASSEGQTYEQYF.

V is TRBV28 and J is TRBJ1-4; D gene unclear. This CDR3 is 17 amino acids long. V dropped 2 bases and J dropped 4 bases, with 17 bases sitting between them. In germline, CDR1 is MDHEN, CDR2 SYDVKM. The CDR3 DNA reads as TGTGCCAGCAGTTTAGTCGATAGGAGGGCCGTTAATGAAAAACTGTTTTTT. This translates into CASSLVDRRAVNEKLFF. Complete variable domain (other parts from reference TRBV28 and TRBJ1-4): DVKVTQSSRYLVKRTGEKVFLECVQDMDHENMFWYRQDPGLGLRLIYFSYDVKMKEKGDIPEGYSVSREKKERFSLILESASTNQTSMYLCASSLVDRRAVNEKLFFGSGTQLSVL.